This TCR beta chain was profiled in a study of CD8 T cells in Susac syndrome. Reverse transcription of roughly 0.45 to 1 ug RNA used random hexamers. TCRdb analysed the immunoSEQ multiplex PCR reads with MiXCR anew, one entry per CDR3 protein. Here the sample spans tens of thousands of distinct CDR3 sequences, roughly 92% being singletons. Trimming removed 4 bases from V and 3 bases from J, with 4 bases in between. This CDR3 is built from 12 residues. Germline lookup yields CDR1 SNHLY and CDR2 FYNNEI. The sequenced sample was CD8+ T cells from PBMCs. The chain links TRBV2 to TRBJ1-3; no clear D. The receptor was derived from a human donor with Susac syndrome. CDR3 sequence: CASSGFGNTIYF. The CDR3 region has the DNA TGTGCCAGCAGTGGTTTTGGAAACACCATATATTTT.